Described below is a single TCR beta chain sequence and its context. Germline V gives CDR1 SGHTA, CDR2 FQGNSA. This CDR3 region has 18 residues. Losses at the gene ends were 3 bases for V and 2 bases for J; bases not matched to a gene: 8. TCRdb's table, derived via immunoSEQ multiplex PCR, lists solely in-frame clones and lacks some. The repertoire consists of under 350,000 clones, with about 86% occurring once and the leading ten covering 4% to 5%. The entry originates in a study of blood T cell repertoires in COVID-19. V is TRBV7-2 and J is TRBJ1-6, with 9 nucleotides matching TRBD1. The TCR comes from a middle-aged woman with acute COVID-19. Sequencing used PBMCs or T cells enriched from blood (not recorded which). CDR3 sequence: CASSFATGGITYNSPLHF. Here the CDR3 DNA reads TGTGCCAGCAGCTTCGCGACAGGGGGTATAACCTATAATTCACCCCTCCACTTT.